These 31 T cell receptor beta chains originate from one sample sequenced in a study of cytomegalovirus exposure and HLA in healthy donors. In the PCR, 60 Vbeta and 13 Jbeta primers were used. The table came from immunoSEQ multiplex PCR; TCRdb's copy has only in-frame clones and leaves some out. This sample has 170,000 or so clones, with just under 80% found just once. Sequenced input: PBMCs. Receptor source: a woman between 45 and 65 years old in good health and CMV-seropositive.

The chain combines TRBV19 with TRBJ1-1; D ambiguous. V was clipped by 0 bases and J by 3 bases, with 5 bases between them. The germline V gene has CDR1 LNHDA and CDR2 SQIVND (reference sequence). The CDR3 is 13 amino acids. Here the CDR3 reads CASSIETYTEAFF. DNA for the CDR3: TGTGCCAGTAGTATAGAAACTTACACTGAAGCTTTCTTT.

The rearrangement links TRBV27 to TRBJ2-1; 7 nucleotides agree with TRBD1. The CDR3 is 15 residues long. The germline gives CDR1 MNHEY, CDR2 SMNVEV (reference sequence). The trim removed 6 bases at V and 2 bases at J, leaving 7 bases unmatched. The DNA of the CDR3 is TGTGCCAGCAGCCCGAGGGGACAGACCTACAATGAGCAGTTCTTC. It specifies CASSPRGQTYNEQFF.

The chain has TRBV10-3 and TRBJ1-1; the D gene is possibly TRBD1 (5 bases). The CDR3 has 15 amino acids. The V end was cut by 9 bases, the J end by 0 bases, with 17 bases between. Germline CDR1 ENHRY, CDR2 SYGVKD. For the CDR3, the DNA is TGTGCCATTTCAGGAGACAGCAACATGAACACTGAAGCTTTCTTT. Its translation: CAISGDSNMNTEAFF.

The rearrangement joins TRBV6-6 to TRBJ1-5; D perhaps matches TRBD1 (5 bases). V was cut by 0 bases and J by 7 bases, with 10 bases left in between. The CDR3 sequence is 14 residues long. The germline V gene has CDR1 MNHNY and CDR2 SVGAGI (reference sequence). CDR3 amino acids: CASSYSWGEQPQHF. The CDR3 DNA follows: TGTGCCAGCAGTTACTCGTGGGGGGAGCAGCCCCAGCATTTT.

The chain combines TRBV29-1 with TRBJ1-2; D call uncertain. The CDR3 consists of 12 residues. Germline assignment: CDR1 SQVTM and CDR2 ANQGSEA. Trimming took 1 base from V and 7 from J, leaving 10 bases between them. The DNA of the CDR3 is TGCAGCGTTGAAGGGCAAATTCGTGGCTACACCTTC. This translates into CSVEGQIRGYTF. Variable domain in full (rest from reference TRBV29-1 and TRBJ1-2): SAVISQKPSRDICQRGTSLTIQCQVDSQVTMMFWYRQQPGQSLTLIATANQGSEATYESGFVIDKFPISRPNLTFSTLTVSNMSPEDSSIYLCSVEGQIRGYTFGSGTRLTVV.

The CDR3 spells CASSHGVEQYF. The CDR3 DNA is TGTGCCAGCAGCCACGGGGTCGAGCAGTACTTC. V gene TRBV6-5 combines with J gene TRBJ2-7, with D tentatively TRBD2 (5 bases). Germline CDR1 is MNHEY and CDR2 is SVGAGI. This CDR3 spans 11 amino acids. V was cut by 6 bases and J by 6 bases, with 9 bases left in between.

In its sample, this clone was seen a few times. The V gene is TRBV9, the J gene TRBJ2-1; weak D call: TRBD1 (6 bases). V was clipped by 3 bases and J by 4 bases, with 17 bases between them. Germline V gives CDR1 SGDLS, CDR2 YYNGEE. There are 16 residues in the CDR3. The DNA for the CDR3 is TGTGCCAGCAGCGCCGGACAGTCTACTACTTACAATGAGCAGTTCTTC. Residues: CASSAGQSTTYNEQFF.

The rearrangement links TRBV11-3 to TRBJ2-1; weak D call: TRBD2 (7 bases). V lost 1 base and J lost 0, with 13 bases in between. The length of the CDR3 is 17 residues. Germline V gives CDR1 SGHNT, CDR2 YENEEA. CDR3 residues: CASSLGGGRSSYNEQFF. CDR3 bases: TGTGCCAGCAGCTTAGGCGGGGGCCGAAGCTCCTACAATGAGCAGTTCTTC.

The rearrangement uses TRBV30 and TRBJ1-2; unclear D gene. The CDR3 sequence is 15 residues long. V shed 2 bases and J shed 6 bases, with 19 bases lying between them. In germline, CDR1 is GTSNPN, CDR2 SVGIG (reference sequence). This CDR3 reads CAWSTPVGSGNGYTF. Written as DNA, the CDR3 is TGTGCCTGGAGTACCCCCGTCGGGTCGGGAAATGGCTACACCTTC.

The rearrangement joins TRBV7-3 to TRBJ2-3, with TRBD1 matching over 9 bases. Germline V lookup: CDR1 SGHTA, CDR2 FQGTGA. There are 15 residues in the CDR3. V lost 4 bases to trimming and J lost 5 bases; unmatched junction nucleotides: 7. CDR3 coding DNA: TGTGCCAGCAGCTCTACAGGGGGCGGTGTAGATACGCAGTATTTT. This gives the protein CASSSTGGGVDTQYF. Variable domain in full (rest from reference TRBV7-3 and TRBJ2-3): GAGVSQTPSNKVTEKGKYVELRCDPISGHTALYWYRQSLGQGPEFLIYFQGTGAADDSGLPNDRFFAVRPEGSVSTLKIQRTERGDSAVYLCASSSTGGGVDTQYFGPGTRLTVL.

The chain couples TRBV30 to TRBJ1-4; no clear D gene. CDR1 is GTSNPN, CDR2 SVGIG, per germline (reference sequence). This CDR3 contains 13 residues. V dropped 4 bases and J dropped 8 bases, with 14 bases sitting between them. Here the CDR3 DNA reads TGTGCCTGGACCCCGGGTGCCGGCGAAAAACTGTTTTTT. Its translation is CAWTPGAGEKLFF.

CDR3 loop: CASREGSANTGELFF. The CDR3 nucleotides are TGTGCCAGCAGGGAGGGTTCCGCGAACACCGGGGAGCTGTTTTTT. The V gene is TRBV2, the J gene TRBJ2-2; D might be TRBD2 (6 bases). Germline values: CDR1 SNHLY, CDR2 FYNNEI. The CDR3 extends over 15 amino acids. V lost 6 bases, J lost 0 bases, and 11 bases lay in between.

This chain uses TRBV6-5 with TRBJ1-6, with D unclear. The CDR3 covers 13 residues. V was cut by 6 bases and J by 8 bases, with 11 bases left in between. Germline CDR1 reads MNHEY; CDR2 reads SVGAGI. CDR3 loop: CASRGRLDSPLHF. The CDR3 DNA sequence: TGTGCCAGCAGGGGGAGATTGGATTCACCCCTCCACTTT.

This clone has only one observation. CDR3 region: CASSDGTGISNQPQHF. The CDR3 nucleotides are TGTGCCAGCAGTGACGGGACAGGGATTAGCAATCAGCCCCAGCATTTT. The genes are TRBV6-1 and TRBJ1-5, with TRBD1 identical over 9 bases. The germline gives CDR1 MNHNS, CDR2 SASEGT. The CDR3 length is 16 residues. The V gene end was trimmed by 3 bases and the J gene end by 0 bases; junction bases not matched to a gene: 3.

This sequence joins TRBV5-1 and TRBJ2-3; TRBD2 agrees at 7 bases. J lost 1 base, V lost 3 bases, and 8 bases had no gene match. The CDR3 spans 16 residues. Germline CDR1 reads SGHRS; CDR2 reads YFSETQ. The CDR3, as DNA: TGCGCCAGCAGCTCGGGCCGCGGGGGAGGCACAGATACGCAGTATTTT. Protein product: CASSSGRGGGTDTQYF.

The chain is built from TRBV19 and TRBJ2-2; a possible D gene is TRBD1 (5 bases). V dropped 5 bases and J dropped 7 bases, with 11 bases sitting between them. The CDR3 runs 13 residues. From germline, CDR1 is LNHDA and CDR2 SQIVND (reference sequence). CDR3 sequence: CASSLSGIGELFF. CDR3 DNA sequence: TGTGCCAGTAGTCTATCAGGGATCGGGGAGCTGTTTTTT.

The chain recombines TRBV5-6 with TRBJ2-1; 12 positions agree with TRBD1. Germline lookup yields CDR1 SGHDT and CDR2 YYEEEE. CDR3 length: 14 amino acids. V shed 3 bases and J 9 bases; nucleotides not matched to a gene: 4. The CDR3 nucleotides read TGTGCCAGCAGCTACGGGACAGGGGGCGCTGAGCAGTTCTTC. It specifies CASSYGTGGAEQFF.

This clone has only a few counts. The V gene is TRBV4-1, the J gene TRBJ1-1, with 10 bases lining up with TRBD1. Per the germline V gene, CDR1 is MGHRA and CDR2 is YSYEKL. CDR3 length: 15 amino acids. The junction had 7 bases not matched to a gene; V was cut back by 4 bases and J by 5 bases. The CDR3 loop reads CASSPQTGGRTEAFF. CDR3 nucleotides: TGCGCCAGCAGCCCCCAGACAGGGGGCAGGACTGAAGCTTTCTTT.

This sequence joins TRBV5-6 and TRBJ2-3, with D possibly matching TRBD2 (5 bases). V lost 3 bases, J lost 2 bases, and 10 bases lay in between. CDR3 length: 14 residues. Germline values: CDR1 SGHDT, CDR2 YYEEEE. Here the CDR3 DNA reads TGTGCCAGCAGCTCGGGAATCTCCACAGATACGCAGTATTTT. This translates into CASSSGISTDTQYF.

CDR3 sequence: CAWSGNRGRRQFF. Here the CDR3 DNA reads TGTGCCTGGAGTGGTAACAGGGGGCGAAGGCAGTTCTTC. V is TRBV30 and J is TRBJ2-1; 9 bases line up with TRBD1. After removal of 1 base from V and 12 bases from J, the junction contained 7 bases not matched to a gene. The CDR3 has 13 amino acids. CDR1 is GTSNPN, CDR2 SVGIG, per germline (reference sequence).

The sample holds a few counts of this clone. The CDR3 nucleotides are TGTGCCTGGAAGCTGATACAGGGGTGGGAGACCCAGTACTTC. It encodes CAWKLIQGWETQYF. The rearrangement links TRBV30 to TRBJ2-5; 7 positions agree with TRBD1. V trimming: 4 bases; J trimming: 5 bases; junction bases outside the gene matches: 10. The germline V gene encodes CDR1 GTSNPN and CDR2 SVGIG (reference sequence). The CDR3 is made up of 14 amino acids.

The chain is built from TRBV7-3 and TRBJ2-5; D might be TRBD1 (6 bases). The CDR3 runs to 15 residues. V was cut by 2 bases and J by 3 bases, with 13 bases left in between. Germline V CDR1 and CDR2: SGHTA, FQGTGA. CDR3 DNA sequence: TGTGCCAGCAGCTTATCGGGGACATCAAAAGAGACCCAGTACTTC. This gives the protein CASSLSGTSKETQYF.

V gene TRBV6-4 combines with J gene TRBJ2-5, with TRBD2 matching over 8 bases. This CDR3 is 15 amino acids long. The ends lost 3 bases at V and 7 bases at J; junction bases unmatched: 10. Germline assignment: CDR1 MRHNA and CDR2 SNTAGT. The CDR3 region has the DNA TGTGCCAGCAGTGAAAGAAAGCGGGGGCGCCTGACCCAGTACTTC. It codes for CASSERKRGRLTQYF.

The rearrangement links TRBV2 to TRBJ1-1; D might be TRBD1 (6 bases). V shed 4 bases and J shed 11 bases, with 17 bases lying between them. The CDR3 has 13 amino acids. Per the germline V gene, CDR1 is SNHLY and CDR2 is FYNNEI. The CDR3 sequence is CASSVAVERGAFF. CDR3 nucleotides: TGTGCCAGCAGTGTGGCCGTCGAGAGGGGGGCTTTCTTT.

This clone was recorded only once. The rearrangement uses TRBV7-9 and TRBJ2-3; D gene ambiguous. Germline CDR1 SEHNR, CDR2 FQNEAQ (reference sequence). The CDR3 sequence is 14 residues long. Trimming left V 1 base short and J 2 bases short, with 7 bases between. The DNA for the CDR3 is TGTGCCAGCAGCTTAGACAGTCTCACAGATACGCAGTATTTT. Translated, it gives CASSLDSLTDTQYF.

The rearrangement links TRBV4-1 to TRBJ2-1; a weak D match, TRBD2 (6 bases). The ends were cut back, 4 bases at V and 0 bases at J, with 19 bases in the middle. The germline gives CDR1 MGHRA, CDR2 YSYEKL. The CDR3 is 18 amino acids. The CDR3 spells CASSRKGGRGISYNEQFF. The CDR3 DNA reads TGCGCCAGCAGCCGGAAGGGTGGGCGGGGTATCTCCTACAATGAGCAGTTCTTC.

V and J are TRBV7-9 and TRBJ2-5, with 13 bases identical to TRBD2. The last part of the DNA fits TRBJ2-7 better; the J call may be wrong. This CDR3 region has 19 residues. CDR1 is SEHNR and CDR2 is FQNEAQ in the germline V gene (reference sequence). Here the CDR3 DNA reads TGTGCCAGCAGCCCCTCTCGACTAGCGGGGGGTAGGAGCTCCTACGAGCAGTACTTC. Its translation is CASSPSRLAGGRSSYEQYF.

The chain recombines TRBV7-9 with TRBJ1-2; 11 bases are a match to TRBD1. V shed 5 bases and J 7 bases; nucleotides not matched to a gene: 9. CDR3 length: 15 residues. The germline V gene encodes CDR1 SEHNR and CDR2 FQNEAQ (reference sequence). CDR3 bases: TGTGCCAGCAGCCGGGGACAGGGGGACCTGGGTGGCTACACCTTC. It specifies CASSRGQGDLGGYTF.

The chain links TRBV9 to TRBJ2-5, with D tentatively TRBD2 (5 bases). Germline CDR1 reads SGDLS; CDR2 reads YYNGEE. The CDR3 length is 14 residues. The V end lost 4 bases, the J end lost 5 bases, and 15 bases lay between the germline ends. Here the CDR3 DNA reads TGTGCCAGCAGCTCGCCTACGCCGGGGGAGACCCAGTACTTC. It encodes CASSSPTPGETQYF.

The rearrangement links TRBV10-3 to TRBJ2-7, with D perhaps matching TRBD1 (5 bases). The CDR3 covers 12 residues. The V gene's germline CDR1 is ENHRY and CDR2 SYGVKD. V lost 3 bases and J 3 bases, leaving 6 bases between the germline ends. In DNA, the CDR3 is TGTGCCATCAGTGAAAGGGGCTACGAGCAGTACTTC. Its translation: CAISERGYEQYF.

The chain employs TRBV4-1 and TRBJ2-7, with 7 nucleotides matching TRBD1. Germline assignment: CDR1 MGHRA and CDR2 YSYEKL. V trimming: 4 bases; J trimming: 2 bases; junction bases outside the gene matches: 8. The CDR3 consists of 15 residues. In DNA, the CDR3 is TGCGCCAGCAGCCCCCGACAGGGAGTCACCTACGAGCAGTACTTC. Translating it yields CASSPRQGVTYEQYF.